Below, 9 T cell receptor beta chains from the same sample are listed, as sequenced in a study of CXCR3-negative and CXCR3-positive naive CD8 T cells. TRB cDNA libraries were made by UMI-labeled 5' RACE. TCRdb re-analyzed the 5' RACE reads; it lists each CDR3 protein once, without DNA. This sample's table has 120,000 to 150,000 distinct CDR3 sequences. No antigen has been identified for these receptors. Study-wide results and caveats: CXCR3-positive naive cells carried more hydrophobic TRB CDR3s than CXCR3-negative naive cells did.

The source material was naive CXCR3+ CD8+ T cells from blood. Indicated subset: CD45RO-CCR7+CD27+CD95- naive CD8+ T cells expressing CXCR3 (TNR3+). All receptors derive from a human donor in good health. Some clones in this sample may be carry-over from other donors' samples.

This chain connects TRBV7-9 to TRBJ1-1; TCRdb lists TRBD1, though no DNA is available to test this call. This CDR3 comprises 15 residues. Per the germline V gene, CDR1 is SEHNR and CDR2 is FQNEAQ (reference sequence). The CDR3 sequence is CASSPRTGTNTEAFF.

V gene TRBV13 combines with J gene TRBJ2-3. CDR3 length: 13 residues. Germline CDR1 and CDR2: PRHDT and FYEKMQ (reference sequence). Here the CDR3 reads CASSQDPERTQYF.

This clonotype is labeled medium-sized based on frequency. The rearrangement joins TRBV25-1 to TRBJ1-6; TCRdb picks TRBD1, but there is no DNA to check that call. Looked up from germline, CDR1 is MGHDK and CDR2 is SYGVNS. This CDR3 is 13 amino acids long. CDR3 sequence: CASSEWTAISLHF.

CDR3 in amino acids: CASTSTGGGPGETQYF. The chain recombines TRBV7-7 with TRBJ2-5; TCRdb gives TRBD1 as the D gene, but with no DNA this cannot be confirmed. Germline V gene data show CDR1 as SSHAT and CDR2 as FNYEAQ (reference sequence). This CDR3 is 16 amino acids long.

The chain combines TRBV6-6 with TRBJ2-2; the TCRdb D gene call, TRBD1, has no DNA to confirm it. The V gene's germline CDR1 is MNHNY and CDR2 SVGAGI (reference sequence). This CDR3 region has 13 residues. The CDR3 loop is CASSAQGTGELFF.

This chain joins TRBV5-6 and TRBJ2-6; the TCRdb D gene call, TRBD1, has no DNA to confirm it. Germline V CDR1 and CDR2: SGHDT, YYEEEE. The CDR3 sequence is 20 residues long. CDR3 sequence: CASSFYLTGTASSGANVLTF.

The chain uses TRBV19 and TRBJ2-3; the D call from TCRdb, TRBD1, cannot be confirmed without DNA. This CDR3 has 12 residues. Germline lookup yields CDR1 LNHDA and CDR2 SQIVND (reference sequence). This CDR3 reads CASQQGADTQYF.

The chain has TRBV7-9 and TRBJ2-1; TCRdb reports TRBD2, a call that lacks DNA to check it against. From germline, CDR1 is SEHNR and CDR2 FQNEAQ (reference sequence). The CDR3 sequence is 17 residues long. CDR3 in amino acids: CASSLEKGLAGAHEQFF.

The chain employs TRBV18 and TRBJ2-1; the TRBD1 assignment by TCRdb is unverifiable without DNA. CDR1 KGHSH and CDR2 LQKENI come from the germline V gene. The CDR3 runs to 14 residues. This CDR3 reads CATSPPQGDHEQFF.